This is a list of T cell receptor beta chains from one sample in a study of PD-1 blockade in classical Hodgkin lymphoma. Sequencing was performed with immunoSEQ multiplex PCR; in TCRdb, only in-frame clones are kept and a portion is missing. The sample gives 25,000 to 35,000 clones, over 65% of which show up once; about a fifth is in the top ten. This specimen consisted of peripheral blood mononuclear cells (PBMCs), obtained before the second cycle of nivolumab. The receptors shown here come from a human donor with classical Hodgkin lymphoma. CDR3s include the opening cysteine and the closing phenylalanine or tryptophan. Each record gives: CDR3 protein, CDR3 DNA, V gene, clone size, D gene, J gene. The D gene is left open where the match is weak. Size values are once, few and many counts, or a class for expanded clones, and some rows have none.

CDR3 protein: CASSPAGEAFF; CDR3 DNA: TGTGCCAGCAGCCCGGCGGGTGAAGCTTTCTTT; V gene: TRBV6-5; clone size: .; D gene: .; J gene: TRBJ1-1
CDR3 protein: CASSDPGEESYGYTF; CDR3 DNA: TGTGCCAGCAGCGACCCAGGGGAGGAGAGCTATGGCTACACCTTC; V gene: TRBV9; clone size: once; D gene: .; J gene: TRBJ1-2
CDR3 protein: CATSRSRGSGANVLTF; CDR3 DNA: TGTGCCACCAGCAGATCTAGGGGCTCTGGGGCCAACGTCCTGACTTTC; V gene: TRBV15; clone size: .; D gene: .; J gene: TRBJ2-6
CDR3 protein: CASSTYRVTEAFF; CDR3 DNA: TGTGCCAGCAGCACTTACAGGGTCACTGAAGCTTTCTTT; V gene: TRBV7-2; clone size: .; D gene: .; J gene: TRBJ1-1
CDR3 protein: CASSAGQSSKNIQYF; CDR3 DNA: TGTGCCAGCAGCGCCGGACAGTCATCCAAAAACATTCAGTACTTC; V gene: TRBV9; clone size: .; D gene: .; J gene: TRBJ2-4
CDR3 protein: CASSRNTEAFF; CDR3 DNA: TGTGCCAGCAGCCGGAACACTGAAGCTTTCTTT; V gene: TRBV6-5; clone size: few; D gene: .; J gene: TRBJ1-1
CDR3 protein: CASSQDRTGNYEQYF; CDR3 DNA: TGCGCCAGCAGCCAAGACAGGACAGGGAACTACGAGCAGTACTTC; V gene: TRBV4-3; clone size: .; D gene: TRBD1; J gene: TRBJ2-7
CDR3 protein: CASSLSPSGIPDTQYF; CDR3 DNA: TGCGCCAGCAGCTTGTCGCCTAGCGGGATCCCCGATACGCAGTATTTT; V gene: TRBV5-1; clone size: .; D gene: TRBD2; J gene: TRBJ2-3
CDR3 protein: CSTPGLATTDTQYF; CDR3 DNA: TGCAGCACCCCGGGACTAGCGACCACAGATACGCAGTATTTT; V gene: TRBV29-1; clone size: .; D gene: TRBD2; J gene: TRBJ2-3
CDR3 protein: CASSLWGSDGYTF; CDR3 DNA: TGCGCCAGCAGCTTGTGGGGGTCCGATGGCTACACCTTC; V gene: TRBV5-1; clone size: .; D gene: .; J gene: TRBJ1-2
CDR3 protein: CASSPPYQSYEQYF; CDR3 DNA: TGTGCCAGCTCACCACCGTACCAGTCCTACGAGCAGTACTTC; V gene: TRBV18; clone size: .; D gene: .; J gene: TRBJ2-7
CDR3 protein: CATSRDLVSSYEQYF; CDR3 DNA: TGTGCCACCAGCAGAGATCTTGTCAGCTCCTACGAGCAGTACTTC; V gene: TRBV15; clone size: .; D gene: .; J gene: TRBJ2-7
CDR3 protein: CASSSAANIQYF; CDR3 DNA: TGTGCCAGCAGCTCGGCCGCAAACATTCAGTACTTC; V gene: TRBV11-3; clone size: .; D gene: .; J gene: TRBJ2-4
CDR3 protein: CASKRDLNTEAFF; CDR3 DNA: TGTGCCAGTAAAAGGGATCTGAACACTGAAGCTTTCTTT; V gene: TRBV19; clone size: .; D gene: .; J gene: TRBJ1-1
CDR3 protein: CASSAGTGQYEQYF; CDR3 DNA: TGTGCCAGCTCGGCCGGGACAGGACAGTACGAGCAGTACTTC; V gene: TRBV18; clone size: .; D gene: TRBD1; J gene: TRBJ2-7
CDR3 protein: CASSYSGTGSGNTIYF; CDR3 DNA: TGTGCCAGCAGTTACTCGGGGACAGGGTCTGGAAACACCATATATTTT; V gene: TRBV6-5; clone size: .; D gene: TRBD1; J gene: TRBJ1-3
CDR3 protein: CASSLEQANTEAFF; CDR3 DNA: TGTGCCAGCAGCTTAGAACAGGCGAACACTGAAGCTTTCTTT; V gene: TRBV7-6; clone size: .; D gene: .; J gene: TRBJ1-1
CDR3 protein: CASSFGAGGETQYF; CDR3 DNA: TGTGCCAGCAGCTTCGGGGCTGGGGGGGAGACCCAGTACTTC; V gene: TRBV11-3; clone size: .; D gene: .; J gene: TRBJ2-5
CDR3 protein: CASSPFIAGAGNEQFF; CDR3 DNA: TGTGCCAGCTCACCTTTTATAGCGGGAGCGGGCAATGAGCAGTTCTTC; V gene: TRBV18; clone size: .; D gene: TRBD2; J gene: TRBJ2-1
CDR3 protein: CAWSVRWVAGGGELFF; CDR3 DNA: TGTGCCTGGAGTGTACGATGGGTAGCGGGAGGCGGGGAGCTGTTTTTT; V gene: TRBV30; clone size: .; D gene: TRBD2; J gene: TRBJ2-2
CDR3 protein: CASSPVVAGTPEAFF; CDR3 DNA: TGCGCCAGCAGCCCCGTGGTGGCGGGGACCCCTGAAGCTTTCTTT; V gene: TRBV5-1; clone size: few; D gene: .; J gene: TRBJ1-1
CDR3 protein: CASSLAGVRGDTQYF; CDR3 DNA: TGTGCCAGCAGCTTAGCCGGGGTCCGGGGAGATACGCAGTATTTT; V gene: TRBV7-2; clone size: .; D gene: .; J gene: TRBJ2-3
CDR3 protein: CASSLGTGFYNEKLFF; CDR3 DNA: TGTGCCAGCAGCTTGGGGACGGGTTTCTATAATGAAAAACTGTTTTTT; V gene: TRBV5-5; clone size: .; D gene: .; J gene: TRBJ1-4
CDR3 protein: CASSPSVGLAKNIQYF; CDR3 DNA: TGTGCCAGCAGCCCGTCCGTGGGGCTAGCCAAAAACATTCAGTACTTC; V gene: TRBV7-8; clone size: .; D gene: .; J gene: TRBJ2-4